This T cell receptor (beta chain) was captured by sequencing in a study of cytomegalovirus exposure and HLA in healthy donors. Study-wide context: From some 180 million T cells, an earlier analysis saw roughly 120 million unique TCR beta sequences.

Study results and limitations: Indistinguishable V segments such as TRBV6-2 and TRBV6-3 were excluded. The authors listed 150 or so TCR beta chains as cytomegalovirus-associated.

On this clone itself: Its antigen is not identified.

The CDR3 consists of 15 residues. The germline V gene has CDR1 SGDLS and CDR2 YYNGEE. J was trimmed by 2 bases and V by 3 bases; bases with no gene match: 4. A multiplex PCR was run with 60 Vbeta primers and 13 Jbeta primers. Clones were read by immunoSEQ multiplex PCR, and TCRdb kept only the in-frame ones, dropping some. The table records 100,000 to 150,000 clones, approximately 82% of them present only once. Sequencing was done on a sample of PBMCs. The chain carries TRBV9 and TRBJ2-5; 10 bases fit TRBD2. This TCR came from a man in his late teens or twenties in good health and CMV-seropositive. The CDR3 nucleotides read TGTGCCAGCAGCGGTAGCGGGGGGCTTCAAGAGACCCAGTACTTC. Translating gives CASSGSGGLQETQYF.